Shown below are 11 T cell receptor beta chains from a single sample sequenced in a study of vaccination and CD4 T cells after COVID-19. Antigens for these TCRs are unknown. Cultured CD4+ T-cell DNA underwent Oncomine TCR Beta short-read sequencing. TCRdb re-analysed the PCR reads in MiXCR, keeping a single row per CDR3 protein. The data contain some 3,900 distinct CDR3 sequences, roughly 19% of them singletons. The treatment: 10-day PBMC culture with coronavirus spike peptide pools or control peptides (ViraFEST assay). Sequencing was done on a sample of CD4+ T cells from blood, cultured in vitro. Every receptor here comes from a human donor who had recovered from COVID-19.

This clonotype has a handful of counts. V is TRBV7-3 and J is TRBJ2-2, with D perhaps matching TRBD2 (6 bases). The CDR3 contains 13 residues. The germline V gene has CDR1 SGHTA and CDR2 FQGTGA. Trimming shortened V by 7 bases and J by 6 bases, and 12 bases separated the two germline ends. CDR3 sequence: CASTLPGAGELFF. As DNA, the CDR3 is TGTGCCAGCACCCTCCCGGGGGCCGGGGAGCTGTTTTTT.

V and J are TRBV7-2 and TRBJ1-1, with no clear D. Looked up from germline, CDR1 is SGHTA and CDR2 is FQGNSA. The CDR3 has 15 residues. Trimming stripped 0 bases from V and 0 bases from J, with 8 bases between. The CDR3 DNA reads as TGTGCCAGCAGCTTAGCGTACATTTTGAACACTGAAGCTTTCTTT. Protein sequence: CASSLAYILNTEAFF.

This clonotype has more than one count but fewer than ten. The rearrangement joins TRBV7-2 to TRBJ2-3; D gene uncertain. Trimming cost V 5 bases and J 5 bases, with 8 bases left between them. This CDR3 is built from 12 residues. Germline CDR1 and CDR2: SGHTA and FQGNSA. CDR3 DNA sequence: TGTGCCAGCAGCCCGCAGAGAGATACGCAGTATTTT. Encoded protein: CASSPQRDTQYF.

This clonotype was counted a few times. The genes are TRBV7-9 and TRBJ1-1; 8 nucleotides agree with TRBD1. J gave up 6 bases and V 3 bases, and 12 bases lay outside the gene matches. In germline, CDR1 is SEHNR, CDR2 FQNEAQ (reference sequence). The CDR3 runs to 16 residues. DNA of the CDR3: TGTGCCAGCAGCTTCGGTTCAGGGGGCGTATCCTCTGAAGCTTTCTTT. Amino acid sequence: CASSFGSGGVSSEAFF.

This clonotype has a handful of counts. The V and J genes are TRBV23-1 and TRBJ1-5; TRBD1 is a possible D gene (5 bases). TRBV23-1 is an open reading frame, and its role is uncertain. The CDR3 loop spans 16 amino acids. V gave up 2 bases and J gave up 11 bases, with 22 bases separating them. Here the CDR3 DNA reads TGCGCCAGCAGTCAAACCCGGAAGGGGTGTTCCGGGTCCCAGCATTTT. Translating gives CASSQTRKGCSGSQHF.

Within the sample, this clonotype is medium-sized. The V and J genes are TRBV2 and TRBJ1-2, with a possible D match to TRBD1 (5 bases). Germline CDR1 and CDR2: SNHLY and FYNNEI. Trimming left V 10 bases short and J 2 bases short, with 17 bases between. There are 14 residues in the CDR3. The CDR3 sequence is CANKKGAANYGYTF. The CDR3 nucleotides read TGTGCCAACAAAAAAGGGGCTGCAAACTATGGCTACACCTTC.

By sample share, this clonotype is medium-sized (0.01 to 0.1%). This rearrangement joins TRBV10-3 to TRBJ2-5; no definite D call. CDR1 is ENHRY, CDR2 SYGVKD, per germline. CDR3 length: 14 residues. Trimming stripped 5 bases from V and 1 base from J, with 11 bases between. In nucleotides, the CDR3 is TGTGCCATCAGTTCTGACATTCTCCAAGAGACCCAGTACTTC. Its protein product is CAISSDILQETQYF.

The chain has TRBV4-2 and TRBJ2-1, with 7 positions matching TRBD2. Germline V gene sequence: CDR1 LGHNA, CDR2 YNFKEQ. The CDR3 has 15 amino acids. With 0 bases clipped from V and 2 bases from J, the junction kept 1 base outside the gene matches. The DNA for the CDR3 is TGTGCCAGCAGCCAAGATCTAGCGGCCTACAATGAGCAGTTCTTC. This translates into CASSQDLAAYNEQFF.

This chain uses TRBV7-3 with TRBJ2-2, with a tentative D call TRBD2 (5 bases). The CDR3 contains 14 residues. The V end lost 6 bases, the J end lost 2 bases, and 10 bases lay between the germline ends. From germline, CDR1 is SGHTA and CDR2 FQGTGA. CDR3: CASRTGKNTGELFF. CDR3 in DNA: TGTGCCAGCAGGACCGGGAAAAACACCGGGGAGCTGTTTTTT.

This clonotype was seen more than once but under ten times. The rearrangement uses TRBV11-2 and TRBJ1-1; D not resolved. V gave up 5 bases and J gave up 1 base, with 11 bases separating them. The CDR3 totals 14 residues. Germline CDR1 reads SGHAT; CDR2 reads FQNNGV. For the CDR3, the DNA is TGTGCCAGCAGCCTACTGGGGAAGAACACTGAAGCTTTCTTT. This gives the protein CASSLLGKNTEAFF. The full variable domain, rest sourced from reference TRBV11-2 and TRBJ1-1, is EAGVAQSPRYKIIEKRQSVAFWCNPISGHATLYWYQQILGQGPKLLIQFQNNGVVDDSQLPKDRFSAERLKGVDSTLKIQPAKLEDSAVYLCASSLLGKNTEAFFGQGTRLTVV.

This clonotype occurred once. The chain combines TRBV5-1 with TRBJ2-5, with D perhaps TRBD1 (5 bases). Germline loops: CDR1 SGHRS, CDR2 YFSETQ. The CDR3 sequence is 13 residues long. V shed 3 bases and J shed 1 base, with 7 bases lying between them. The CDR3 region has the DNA TGCGCCAGCAGCTCTGGGGCCCAAGAGACCCAGTACTTC. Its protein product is CASSSGAQETQYF. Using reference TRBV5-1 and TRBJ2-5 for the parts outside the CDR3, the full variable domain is KAGVTQTPRYLIKTRGQQVTLSCSPISGHRSVSWYQQTPGQGLQFLFEYFSETQRNKGNFPGRFSGRQFSNSRSEMNVSTLELGDSALYLCASSSGAQETQYFGPGTRLLVL.